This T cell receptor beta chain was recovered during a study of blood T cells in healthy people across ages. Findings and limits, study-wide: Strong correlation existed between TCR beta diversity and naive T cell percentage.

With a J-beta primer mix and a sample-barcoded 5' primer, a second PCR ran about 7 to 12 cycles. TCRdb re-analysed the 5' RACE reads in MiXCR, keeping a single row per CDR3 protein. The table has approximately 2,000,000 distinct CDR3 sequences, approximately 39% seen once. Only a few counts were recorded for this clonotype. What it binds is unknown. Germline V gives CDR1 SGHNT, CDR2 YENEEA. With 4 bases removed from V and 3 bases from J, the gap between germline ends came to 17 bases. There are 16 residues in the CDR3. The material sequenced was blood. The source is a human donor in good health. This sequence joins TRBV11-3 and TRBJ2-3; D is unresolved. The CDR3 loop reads CASSSPPGARTDTQYF. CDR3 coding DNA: TGTGCCAGCAGCTCACCGCCAGGCGCCCGGACAGATACGCAGTATTTT.